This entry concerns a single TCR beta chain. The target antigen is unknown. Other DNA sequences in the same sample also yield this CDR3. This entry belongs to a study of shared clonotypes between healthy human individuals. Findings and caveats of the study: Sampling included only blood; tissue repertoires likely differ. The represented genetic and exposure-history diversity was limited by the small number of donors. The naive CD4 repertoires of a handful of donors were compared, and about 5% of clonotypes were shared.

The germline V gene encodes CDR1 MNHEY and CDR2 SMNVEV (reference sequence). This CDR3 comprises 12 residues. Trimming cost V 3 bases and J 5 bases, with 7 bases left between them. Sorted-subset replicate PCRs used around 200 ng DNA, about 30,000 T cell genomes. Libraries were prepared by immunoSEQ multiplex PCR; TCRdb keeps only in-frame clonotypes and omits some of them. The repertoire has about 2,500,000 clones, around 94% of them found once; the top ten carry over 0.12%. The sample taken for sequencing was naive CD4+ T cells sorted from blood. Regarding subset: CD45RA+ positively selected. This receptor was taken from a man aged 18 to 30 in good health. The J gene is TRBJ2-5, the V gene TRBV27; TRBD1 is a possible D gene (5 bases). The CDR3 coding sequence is TGTGCCAGCAGTTTTAACAGGGAGACCCAGTACTTC. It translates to CASSFNRETQYF.